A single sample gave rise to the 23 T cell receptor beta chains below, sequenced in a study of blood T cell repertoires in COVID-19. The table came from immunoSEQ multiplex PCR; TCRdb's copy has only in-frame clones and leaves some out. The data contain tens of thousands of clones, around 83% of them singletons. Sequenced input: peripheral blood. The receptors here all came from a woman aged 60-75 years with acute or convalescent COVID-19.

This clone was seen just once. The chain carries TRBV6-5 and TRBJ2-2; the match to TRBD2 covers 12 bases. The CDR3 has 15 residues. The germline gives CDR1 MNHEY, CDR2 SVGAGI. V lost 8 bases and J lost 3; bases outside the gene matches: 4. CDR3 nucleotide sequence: TGTGCCAGCCGCACTAGCGGGGGGTACACCGGGGAGCTGTTTTTT. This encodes CASRTSGGYTGELFF.

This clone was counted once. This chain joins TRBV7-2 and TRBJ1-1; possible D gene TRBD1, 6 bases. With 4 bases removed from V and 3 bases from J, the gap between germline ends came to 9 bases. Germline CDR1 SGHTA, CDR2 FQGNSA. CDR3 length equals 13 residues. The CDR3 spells CASSSTGYTEAFF. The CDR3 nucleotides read TGTGCCAGCAGCTCCACAGGGTACACTGAAGCTTTCTTT.

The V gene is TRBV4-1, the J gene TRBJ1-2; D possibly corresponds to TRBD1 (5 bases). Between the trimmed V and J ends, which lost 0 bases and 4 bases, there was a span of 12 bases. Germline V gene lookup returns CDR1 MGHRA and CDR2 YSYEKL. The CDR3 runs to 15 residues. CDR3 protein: CASSQDVQGGYGYTF. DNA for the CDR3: TGCGCCAGCAGCCAAGATGTTCAGGGTGGCTATGGCTACACCTTC.

The CDR3: CASSPPDAGDKPSQETQYF. CDR3 DNA sequence: TGTGCCAGCAGCCCCCCGGACGCAGGGGATAAGCCTTCCCAAGAGACCCAGTACTTC. This chain connects TRBV7-2 to TRBJ2-5; weak D call: TRBD1 (6 bases). Germline V lookup: CDR1 SGHTA, CDR2 FQGNSA. V gave up 5 bases and J gave up 1 base, with 26 bases separating them. There are 19 residues in the CDR3.

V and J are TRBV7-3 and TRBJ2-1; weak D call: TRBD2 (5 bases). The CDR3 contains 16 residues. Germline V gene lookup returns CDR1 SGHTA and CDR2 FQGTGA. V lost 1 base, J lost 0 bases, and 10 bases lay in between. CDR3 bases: TGTGCCAGCAGCTTAAACGGACTGACCTCCTACAATGAGCAGTTCTTC. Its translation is CASSLNGLTSYNEQFF.

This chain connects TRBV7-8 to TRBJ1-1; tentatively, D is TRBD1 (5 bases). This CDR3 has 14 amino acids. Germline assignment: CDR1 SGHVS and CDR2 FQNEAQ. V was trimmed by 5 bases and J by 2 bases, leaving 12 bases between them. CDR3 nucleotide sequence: TGTGCCAGCAGCCATACAGGTACCAACACTGAAGCTTTCTTT. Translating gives CASSHTGTNTEAFF.

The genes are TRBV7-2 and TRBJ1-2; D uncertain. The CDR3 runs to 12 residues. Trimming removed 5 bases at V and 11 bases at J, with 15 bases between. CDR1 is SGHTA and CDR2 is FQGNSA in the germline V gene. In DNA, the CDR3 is TGTGCCAGCAGCCAGAGAGAACTCGGGTACACCTTC. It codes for CASSQRELGYTF.

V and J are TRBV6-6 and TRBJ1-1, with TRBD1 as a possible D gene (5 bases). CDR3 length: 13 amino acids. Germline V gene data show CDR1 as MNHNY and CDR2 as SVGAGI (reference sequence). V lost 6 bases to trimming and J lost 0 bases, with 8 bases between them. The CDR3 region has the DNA TGTGCCAGCAGCCGGGGGTTGAACACTGAAGCTTTCTTT. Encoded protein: CASSRGLNTEAFF.

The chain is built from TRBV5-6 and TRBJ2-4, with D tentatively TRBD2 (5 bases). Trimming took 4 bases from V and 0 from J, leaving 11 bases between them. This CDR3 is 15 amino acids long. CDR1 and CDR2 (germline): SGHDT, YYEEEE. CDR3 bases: TGTGCCAGCAGCGTCGGACTGGTAGCCAAAAACATTCAGTACTTC. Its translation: CASSVGLVAKNIQYF.

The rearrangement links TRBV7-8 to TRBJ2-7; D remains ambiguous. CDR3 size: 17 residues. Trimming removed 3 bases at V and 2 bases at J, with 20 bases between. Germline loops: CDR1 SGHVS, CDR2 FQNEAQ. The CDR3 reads CASSLYRIQTAAYEQYF. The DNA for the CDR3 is TGTGCCAGCAGCTTGTACAGAATCCAGACGGCCGCCTACGAGCAGTACTTC.

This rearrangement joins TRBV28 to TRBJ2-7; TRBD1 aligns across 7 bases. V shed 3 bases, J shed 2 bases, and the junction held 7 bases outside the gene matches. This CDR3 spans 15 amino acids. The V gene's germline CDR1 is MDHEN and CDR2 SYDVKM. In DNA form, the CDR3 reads TGTGCCAGCAGTTTGGATCCCAGGGGGACCTACGAGCAGTACTTC. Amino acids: CASSLDPRGTYEQYF.

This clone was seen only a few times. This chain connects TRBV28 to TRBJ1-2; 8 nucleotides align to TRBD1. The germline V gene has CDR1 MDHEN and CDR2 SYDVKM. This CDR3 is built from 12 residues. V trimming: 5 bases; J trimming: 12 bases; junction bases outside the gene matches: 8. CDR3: CASSPLDRGNTF. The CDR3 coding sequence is TGTGCCAGCAGTCCACTAGACAGGGGAAACACCTTC.

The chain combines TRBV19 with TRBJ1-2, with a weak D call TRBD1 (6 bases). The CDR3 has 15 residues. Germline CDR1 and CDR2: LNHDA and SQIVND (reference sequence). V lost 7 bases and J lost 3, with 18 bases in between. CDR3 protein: CASTQLGGGDYGYTF. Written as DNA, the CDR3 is TGTGCCAGTACCCAACTAGGGGGAGGGGACTATGGCTACACCTTC.

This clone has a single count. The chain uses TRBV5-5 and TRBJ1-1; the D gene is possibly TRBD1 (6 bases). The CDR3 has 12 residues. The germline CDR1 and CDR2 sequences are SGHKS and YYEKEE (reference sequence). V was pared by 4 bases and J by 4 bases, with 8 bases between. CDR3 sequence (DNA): TGTGCCAGCAGCGCCAGGGGCACTGAAGCTTTCTTT. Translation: CASSARGTEAFF.

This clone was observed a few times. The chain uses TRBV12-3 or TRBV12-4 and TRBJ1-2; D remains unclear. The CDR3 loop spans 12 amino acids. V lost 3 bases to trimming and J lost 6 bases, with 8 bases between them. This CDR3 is CASSLNKNGYTF. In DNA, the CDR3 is TGTGCCAGCAGTTTGAACAAGAATGGCTACACCTTC.

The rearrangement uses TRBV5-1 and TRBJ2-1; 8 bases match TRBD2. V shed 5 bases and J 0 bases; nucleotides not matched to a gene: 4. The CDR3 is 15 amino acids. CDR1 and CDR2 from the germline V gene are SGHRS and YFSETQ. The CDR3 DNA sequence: TGCGCCAGCAGTTGGAGCGGGGGCTCCTACAATGAGCAGTTCTTC. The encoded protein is CASSWSGGSYNEQFF.

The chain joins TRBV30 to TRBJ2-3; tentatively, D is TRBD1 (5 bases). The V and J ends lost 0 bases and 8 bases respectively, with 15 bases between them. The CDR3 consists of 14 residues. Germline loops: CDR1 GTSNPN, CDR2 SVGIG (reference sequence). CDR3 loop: CAWSVRSGARTQYF. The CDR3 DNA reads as TGTGCCTGGAGTGTACGGAGTGGGGCCCGTACGCAGTATTTT. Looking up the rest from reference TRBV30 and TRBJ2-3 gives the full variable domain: SQTIHQWPATLVQPVGSPLSLECTVEGTSNPNLYWYRQAAGRGLQLLFYSVGIGQISSEVPQNLSASRPQDRQFILSSKKLLLSDSGFYLCAWSVRSGARTQYFGPGTRLTVL.

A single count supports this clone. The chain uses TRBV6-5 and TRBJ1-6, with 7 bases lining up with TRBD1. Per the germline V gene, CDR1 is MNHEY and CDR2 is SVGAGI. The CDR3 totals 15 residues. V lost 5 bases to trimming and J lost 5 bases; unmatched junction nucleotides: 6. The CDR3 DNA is TGTGCCAGCAGTATAAGACAGGGAGATAATTCACCCCTCCACTTT. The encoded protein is CASSIRQGDNSPLHF.

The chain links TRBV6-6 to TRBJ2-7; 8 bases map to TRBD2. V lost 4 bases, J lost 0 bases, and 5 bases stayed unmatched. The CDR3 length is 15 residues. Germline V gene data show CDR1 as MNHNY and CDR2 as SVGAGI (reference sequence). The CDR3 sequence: CASSSGGGSSYEQYF. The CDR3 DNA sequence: TGTGCCAGCAGTTCTGGCGGGGGGTCCTCCTACGAGCAGTACTTC.

This CDR3 is CASRGGDRTQETQYF. The CDR3 nucleotides read TGCGCCAGCAGAGGGGGGGACCGGACTCAAGAGACCCAGTACTTC. V gene TRBV10-1 combines with J gene TRBJ2-5; a weak D match, TRBD2 (7 bases). Germline lookup yields CDR1 WNHNN and CDR2 SYGVQD (reference sequence). Trimming took 6 bases from V and 2 from J, leaving 16 bases between them. The length of the CDR3 is 15 residues.

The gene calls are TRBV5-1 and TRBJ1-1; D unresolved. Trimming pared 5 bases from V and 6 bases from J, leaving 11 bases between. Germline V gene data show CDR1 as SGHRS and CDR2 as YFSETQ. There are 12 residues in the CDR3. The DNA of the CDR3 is TGCGCCAGCAGAGAGGGTAAGGCTGAAGCTTTCTTT. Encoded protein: CASREGKAEAFF. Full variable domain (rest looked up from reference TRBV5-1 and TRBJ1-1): KAGVTQTPRYLIKTRGQQVTLSCSPISGHRSVSWYQQTPGQGLQFLFEYFSETQRNKGNFPGRFSGRQFSNSRSEMNVSTLELGDSALYLCASREGKAEAFFGQGTRLTVV.

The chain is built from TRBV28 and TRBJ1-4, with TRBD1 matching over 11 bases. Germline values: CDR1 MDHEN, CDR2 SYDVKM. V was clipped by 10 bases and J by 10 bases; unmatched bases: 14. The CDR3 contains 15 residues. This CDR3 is CATRGTGGMSGKLFF. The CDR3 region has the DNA TGTGCCACCAGGGGGACAGGGGGTATGTCAGGAAAACTGTTTTTT.

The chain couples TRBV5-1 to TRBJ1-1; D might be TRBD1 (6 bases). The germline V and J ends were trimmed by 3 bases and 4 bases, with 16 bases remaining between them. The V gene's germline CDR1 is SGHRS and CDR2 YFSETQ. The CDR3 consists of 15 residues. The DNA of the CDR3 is TGCGCCAGCAGCTGGAAACAGGGAGTTTTCACTGAAGCTTTCTTT. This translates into CASSWKQGVFTEAFF.